Sequencing of this T cell receptor (beta chain) was carried out in a study of blood T cell repertoires in COVID-19. Germline V lookup: CDR1 MDHEN, CDR2 SYDVKM. The CDR3 sequence is 11 residues long. Per the authors' pipeline: Estimates of nucleated cell counts were drawn from the amplification of reference gene primers. Generated by immunoSEQ multiplex PCR, the TCRdb table keeps only in-frame clones and is missing some. The V and J calls and clone size come from that table; D and trimming were worked out from the DNA. The sample yields a few hundred thousand clones, roughly 84% seen once. Sequencing used PBMCs or T cells enriched from blood (not recorded which). V usage is TRBV28 and J usage is TRBJ1-5, with D tentatively TRBD1 (6 bases). The receptor's source is a man in his forties or fifties who had recovered from COVID-19. CDR3 in amino acids: CAAQGGQPQHF. CDR3 bases: TGTGCTGCACAGGGTGGTCAGCCCCAGCATTTT.